What follows is one T cell receptor (beta chain) and its context. Its cognate antigen is unknown. Other DNA sequences in the sample encode the same CDR3. V gave up 5 bases and J gave up 0 bases; unmatched junction bases: 3. Germline V lookup: CDR1 MNHEY, CDR2 SVGAGI. CDR3 length: 14 residues. As to time point: blood 2 weeks post-SBRT. Noted treatment: 15 Gy SBRT to primary tumor, nephrectomy 4 weeks later. This renal cell carcinoma was of the clear cell type. Sequenced by immunoSEQ multiplex PCR; TCRdb stores in-frame clones only, minus some. The table shows roughly 140,000 clones, with approximately 86% occurring only once. The source of the sample is a study of radiation and T cells in renal cell carcinoma. Study-wide results and limits: Top tumor clonotypes rose in blood 2 weeks post-radiation, then contracted.

The V call is TRBV6-5, the J call TRBJ1-2; 7 nucleotides agree with TRBD1. This material consisted of blood, taken from a patient whose treatment included radiotherapy and nephrectomy. The clonotype comes from a woman aged 45-65 years with renal cell carcinoma. CDR3 nucleotide sequence: TGTGCCAGCAGTCGGGACAGAGCTAACTATGGCTACACCTTC. Translated, it gives CASSRDRANYGYTF.